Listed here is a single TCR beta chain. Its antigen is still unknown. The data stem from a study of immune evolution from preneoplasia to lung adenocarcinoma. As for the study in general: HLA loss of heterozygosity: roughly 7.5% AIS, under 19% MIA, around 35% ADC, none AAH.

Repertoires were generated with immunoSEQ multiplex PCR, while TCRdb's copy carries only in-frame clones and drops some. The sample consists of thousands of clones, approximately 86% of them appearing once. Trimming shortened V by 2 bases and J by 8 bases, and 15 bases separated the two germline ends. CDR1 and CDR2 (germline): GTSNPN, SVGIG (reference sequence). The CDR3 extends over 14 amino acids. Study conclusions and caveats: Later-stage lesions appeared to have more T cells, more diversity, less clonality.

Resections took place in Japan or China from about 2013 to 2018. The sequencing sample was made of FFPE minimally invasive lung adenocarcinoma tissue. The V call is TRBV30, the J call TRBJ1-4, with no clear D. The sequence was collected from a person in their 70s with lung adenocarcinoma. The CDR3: CAWSPSSVGEKLFF. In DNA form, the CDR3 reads TGTGCCTGGAGTCCATCGTCTGTCGGCGAAAAACTGTTTTTT. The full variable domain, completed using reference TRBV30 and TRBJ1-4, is SQTIHQWPATLVQPVGSPLSLECTVEGTSNPNLYWYRQAAGRGLQLLFYSVGIGQISSEVPQNLSASRPQDRQFILSSKKLLLSDSGFYLCAWSPSSVGEKLFFGSGTQLSVL.